This T cell receptor beta chain was identified during a study of T-cell memory formation after mild COVID-19. J was trimmed by 0 bases and V by 3 bases; bases with no gene match: 3. The V gene's germline CDR1 is KGHDR and CDR2 SFDVKD. The length of the CDR3 is 16 residues. One entry per CDR3 protein, called by TCRdb with MiXCR from the 5' RACE reads. The table lists about 350,000 distinct CDR3 sequences, roughly 15% of them singletons. The study's findings and limits: Shrinking CD4+ clones resided mostly in CM and EM, and CD8+ ones in EMRA. Certain responding clones were present in pre-infection memory, suggesting participation of cross-reactive memory.

A few counts support this clonotype. The antigen remains unidentified. The origin of this receptor is a man aged 18 to 29 who had mild COVID-19 (a few samples of this study predate the infection). Cell type and time point are not known. This rearrangement joins TRBV24-1 to TRBJ2-2; 7 nucleotides match TRBD1. The sequenced material came from PBMCs or a T cell subset sorted from them (not recorded which). The CDR3 reads CATSDGQVANTGELFF. CDR3 DNA: TGTGCCACCAGTGATGGACAGGTAGCGAACACCGGGGAGCTGTTTTTT.